The source of this T cell receptor (beta chain) is a study of blood T cells in healthy people across ages. Study-wide results and caveats: Long-lived donors exceeded aged donors in naive CD4+ cells and diversity.

Combining a sample-barcoded 5' primer with a J-beta primer mix, a second PCR ran for about 7 to 11 cycles. TCRdb itself ran the 5' RACE reads through MiXCR, one entry per CDR3 protein. The sample contains 800,000 to 950,000 distinct CDR3 sequences, 48% of which appear only once. This clonotype was seen a few times. Antigen specificity is unknown. Sequencing was done on a sample of blood. The sequence derives from a man aged 30 to 45 in good health.

In DNA form, the CDR3 reads TGCAGTGCTAGAGATTCCCCTAACTATGGCTACACCTTC. Its protein is CSARDSPNYGYTF. The rearrangement links TRBV20-1 to TRBJ1-2; D unclear. Trimming removed 0 bases at V and 0 bases at J, with 5 bases between. Germline values: CDR1 DFQATT, CDR2 SNEGSKA (reference sequence). There are 13 residues in the CDR3.